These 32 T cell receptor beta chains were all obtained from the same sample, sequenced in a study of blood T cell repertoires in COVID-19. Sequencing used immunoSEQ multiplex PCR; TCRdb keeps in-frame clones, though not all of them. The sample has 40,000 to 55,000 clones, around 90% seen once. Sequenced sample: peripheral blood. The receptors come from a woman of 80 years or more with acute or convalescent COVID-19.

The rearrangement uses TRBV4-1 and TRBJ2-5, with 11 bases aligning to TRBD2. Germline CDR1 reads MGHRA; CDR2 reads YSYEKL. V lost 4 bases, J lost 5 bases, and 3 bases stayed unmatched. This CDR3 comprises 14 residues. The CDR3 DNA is TGCGCCAGCAGCCTAGCTAGCGGGGGGGAGACCCAGTACTTC. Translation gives CASSLASGGETQYF.

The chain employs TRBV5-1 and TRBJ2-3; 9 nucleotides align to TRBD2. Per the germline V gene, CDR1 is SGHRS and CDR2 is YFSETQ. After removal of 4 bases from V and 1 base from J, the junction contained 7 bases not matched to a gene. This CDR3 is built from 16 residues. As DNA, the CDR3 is TGCGCCAGCAGCCCAGAAATAGCGGGGGGCACAGATACGCAGTATTTT. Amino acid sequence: CASSPEIAGGTDTQYF.

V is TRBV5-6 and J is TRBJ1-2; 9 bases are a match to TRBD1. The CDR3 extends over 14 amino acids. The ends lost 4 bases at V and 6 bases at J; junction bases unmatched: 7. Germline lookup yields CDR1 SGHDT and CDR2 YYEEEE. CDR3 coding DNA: TGTGCCAGCAGCCGACGGACAGGGGTGGATGGCTACACCTTC. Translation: CASSRRTGVDGYTF.

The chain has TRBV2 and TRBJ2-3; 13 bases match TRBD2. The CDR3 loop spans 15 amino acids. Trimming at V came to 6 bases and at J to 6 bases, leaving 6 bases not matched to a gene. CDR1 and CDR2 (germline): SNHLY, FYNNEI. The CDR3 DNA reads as TGTGCCAGCAGGGGGACTAGCGGGGTACGGGATACGCAGTATTTT. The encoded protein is CASRGTSGVRDTQYF. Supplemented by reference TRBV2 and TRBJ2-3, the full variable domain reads EPEVTQTPSHQVTQMGQEVILRCVPISNHLYFYWYRQILGQKVEFLVSFYNNEISEKSEIFDDQFSVERPDGSNFTLKIRSTKLEDSAMYFCASRGTSGVRDTQYFGPGTRLTVL.

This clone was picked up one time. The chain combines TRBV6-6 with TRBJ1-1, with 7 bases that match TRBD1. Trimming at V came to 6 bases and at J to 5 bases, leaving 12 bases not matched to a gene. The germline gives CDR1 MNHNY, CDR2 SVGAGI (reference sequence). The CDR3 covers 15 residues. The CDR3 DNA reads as TGTGCCAGCAGCCCCTGGTCAGGGGGACGGACTGAAGCTTTCTTT. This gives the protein CASSPWSGGRTEAFF.

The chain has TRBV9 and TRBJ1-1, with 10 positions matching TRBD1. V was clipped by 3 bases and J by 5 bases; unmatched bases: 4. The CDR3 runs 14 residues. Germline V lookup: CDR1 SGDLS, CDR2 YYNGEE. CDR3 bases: TGTGCCAGCAGCGGACAGGGGGCATTGACTGAAGCTTTCTTT. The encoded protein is CASSGQGALTEAFF.

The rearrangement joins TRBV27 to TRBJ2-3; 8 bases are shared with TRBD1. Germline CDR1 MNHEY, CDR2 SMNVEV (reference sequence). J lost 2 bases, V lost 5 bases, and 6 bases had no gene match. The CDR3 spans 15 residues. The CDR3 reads CASSDRDRSTDTQYF. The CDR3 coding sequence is TGTGCCAGCAGTGATCGGGACAGGTCCACAGATACGCAGTATTTT.

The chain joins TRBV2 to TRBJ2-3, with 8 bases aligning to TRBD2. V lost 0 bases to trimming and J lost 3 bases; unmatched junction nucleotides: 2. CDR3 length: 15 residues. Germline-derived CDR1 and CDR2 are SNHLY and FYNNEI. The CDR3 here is CASSEAPSGTDTQYF. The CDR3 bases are TGTGCCAGCAGTGAAGCGCCTAGCGGGACAGATACGCAGTATTTT.

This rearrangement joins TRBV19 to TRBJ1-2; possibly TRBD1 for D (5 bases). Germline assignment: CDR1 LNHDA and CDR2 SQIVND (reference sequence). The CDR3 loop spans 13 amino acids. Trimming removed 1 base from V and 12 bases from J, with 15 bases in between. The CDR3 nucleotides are TGTGCCAGTAGTATAGGGGGCGGATTCCGTCACACCTTC. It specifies CASSIGGGFRHTF.

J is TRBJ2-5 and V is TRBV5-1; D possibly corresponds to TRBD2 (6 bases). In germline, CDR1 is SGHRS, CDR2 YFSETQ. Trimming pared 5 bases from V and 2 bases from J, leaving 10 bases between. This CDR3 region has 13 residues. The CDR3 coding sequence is TGCGCCAGCAGACCAGGACTACAAGAGACCCAGTACTTC. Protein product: CASRPGLQETQYF. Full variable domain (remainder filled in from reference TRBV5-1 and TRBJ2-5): KAGVTQTPRYLIKTRGQQVTLSCSPISGHRSVSWYQQTPGQGLQFLFEYFSETQRNKGNFPGRFSGRQFSNSRSEMNVSTLELGDSALYLCASRPGLQETQYFGPGTRLLVL.

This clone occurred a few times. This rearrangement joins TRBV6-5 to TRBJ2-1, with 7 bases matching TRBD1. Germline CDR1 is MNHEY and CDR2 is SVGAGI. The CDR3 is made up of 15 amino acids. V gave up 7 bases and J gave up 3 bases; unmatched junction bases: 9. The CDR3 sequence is CASILTGTVYNEQFF. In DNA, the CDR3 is TGTGCCAGCATCCTGACCGGGACAGTCTACAATGAGCAGTTCTTC.

The CDR3 bases are TGTGCCTGGAACAGGGGGTCGAGAGAGACCCAGTACTTC. Translation gives CAWNRGSRETQYF. The rearrangement uses TRBV30 and TRBJ2-5, with 8 bases matching TRBD1. This CDR3 is built from 13 residues. V lost 4 bases to trimming and J lost 4 bases; unmatched junction nucleotides: 5. From germline, CDR1 is GTSNPN and CDR2 SVGIG (reference sequence).

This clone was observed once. This chain's CDR3 is CASSLTHEKLFF. Written as DNA, the CDR3 is TGTGCCAGCAGTTTGACACACGAAAAACTGTTTTTT. The chain couples TRBV28 to TRBJ1-4; unclear D gene. The CDR3 sequence is 12 residues long. Germline lookup yields CDR1 MDHEN and CDR2 SYDVKM. Trimming took 3 bases from V and 8 from J, leaving 7 bases between them.

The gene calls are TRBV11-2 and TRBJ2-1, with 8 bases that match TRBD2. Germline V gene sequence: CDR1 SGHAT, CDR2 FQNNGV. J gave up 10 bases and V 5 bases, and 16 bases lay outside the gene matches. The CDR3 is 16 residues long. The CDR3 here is CASSPSGTSPSREQFF. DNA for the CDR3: TGTGCCAGCAGCCCCTCCGGGACTAGTCCTTCTCGGGAGCAGTTCTTC.

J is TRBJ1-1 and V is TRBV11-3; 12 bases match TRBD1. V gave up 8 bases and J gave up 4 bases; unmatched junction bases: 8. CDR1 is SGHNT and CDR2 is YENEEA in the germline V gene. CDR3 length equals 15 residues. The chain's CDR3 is CASSGTGGPATEAFF. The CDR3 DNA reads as TGTGCCAGCTCCGGGACAGGGGGCCCGGCCACTGAAGCTTTCTTT.

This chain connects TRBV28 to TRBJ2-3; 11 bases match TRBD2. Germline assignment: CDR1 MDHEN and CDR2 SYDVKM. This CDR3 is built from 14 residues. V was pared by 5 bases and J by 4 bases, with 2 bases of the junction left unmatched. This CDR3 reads CASSIAGGPDTQYF. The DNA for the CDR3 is TGTGCCAGCAGTATAGCGGGGGGGCCAGATACGCAGTATTTT.

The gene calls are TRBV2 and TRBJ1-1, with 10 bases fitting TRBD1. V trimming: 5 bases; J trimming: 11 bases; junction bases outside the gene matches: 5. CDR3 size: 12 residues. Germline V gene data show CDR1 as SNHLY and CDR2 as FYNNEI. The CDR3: CASSWDRGWAFF. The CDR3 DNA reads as TGTGCCAGCAGTTGGGACAGGGGATGGGCTTTCTTT.

CDR3 sequence (DNA): TGTGCCCGCCCCAACGGGGGTAATTTGCGTATAAGAACAACAGTCTATGGCTACACCTTC. Protein: CARPNGGNLRIRTTVYGYTF. This chain links TRBV6-4 with TRBJ1-2; possible D gene TRBD1, 5 bases. V lost 11 bases, J lost 4 bases, and 38 bases lay in between. There are 20 residues in the CDR3. The germline gives CDR1 MRHNA, CDR2 SNTAGT.

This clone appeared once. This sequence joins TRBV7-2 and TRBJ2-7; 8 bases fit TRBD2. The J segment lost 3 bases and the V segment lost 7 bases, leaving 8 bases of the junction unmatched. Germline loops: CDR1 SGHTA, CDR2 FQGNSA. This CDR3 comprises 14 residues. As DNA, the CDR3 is TGTGCCAGCACTACCGGGACTAGGAGCTACGAGCAGTACTTC. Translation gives CASTTGTRSYEQYF.

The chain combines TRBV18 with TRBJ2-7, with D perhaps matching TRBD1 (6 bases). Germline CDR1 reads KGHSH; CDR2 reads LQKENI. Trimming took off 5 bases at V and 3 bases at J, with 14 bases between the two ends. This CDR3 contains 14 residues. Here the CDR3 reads CASSDRRDNYEQYF. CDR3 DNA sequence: TGTGCCAGCTCAGATCGCCGGGACAACTACGAGCAGTACTTC. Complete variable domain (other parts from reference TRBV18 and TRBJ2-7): NAGVMQNPRHLVRRRGQEARLRCSPMKGHSHVYWYRQLPEEGLKFMVYLQKENIIDESGMPKERFSAEFPKEGPSILRIQQVVRGDSAAYFCASSDRRDNYEQYFGPGTRLTVT.

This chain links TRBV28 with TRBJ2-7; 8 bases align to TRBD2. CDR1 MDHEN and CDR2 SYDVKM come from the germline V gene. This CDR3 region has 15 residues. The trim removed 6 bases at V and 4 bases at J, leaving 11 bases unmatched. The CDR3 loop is CASSSPRGGKYEQYV. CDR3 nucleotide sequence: TGTGCCAGCAGCTCCCCCCGGGGGGGGAAGTACGAGCAGTACGTC.

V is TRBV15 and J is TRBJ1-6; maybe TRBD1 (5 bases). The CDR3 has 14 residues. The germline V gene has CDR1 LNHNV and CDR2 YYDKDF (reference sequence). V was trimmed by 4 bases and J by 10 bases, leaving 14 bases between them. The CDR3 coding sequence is TGTGCCACCAGCACACTGTATGGGGGGTCACCCCTCCACTTT. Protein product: CATSTLYGGSPLHF.

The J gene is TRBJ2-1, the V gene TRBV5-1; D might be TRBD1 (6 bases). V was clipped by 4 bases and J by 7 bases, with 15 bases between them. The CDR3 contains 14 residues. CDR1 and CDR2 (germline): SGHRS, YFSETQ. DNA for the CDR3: TGCGCCAGCAGCCTGAGCCCAGGGGTGAATGAGCAGTTCTTC. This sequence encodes CASSLSPGVNEQFF. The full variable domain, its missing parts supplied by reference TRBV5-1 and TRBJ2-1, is KAGVTQTPRYLIKTRGQQVTLSCSPISGHRSVSWYQQTPGQGLQFLFEYFSETQRNKGNFPGRFSGRQFSNSRSEMNVSTLELGDSALYLCASSLSPGVNEQFFGPGTRLTVL.

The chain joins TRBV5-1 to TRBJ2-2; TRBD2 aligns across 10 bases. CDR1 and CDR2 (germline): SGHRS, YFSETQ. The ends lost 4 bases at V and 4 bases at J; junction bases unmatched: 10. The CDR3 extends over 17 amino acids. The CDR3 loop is CASSQATVAGGTGELFF. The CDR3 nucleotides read TGCGCCAGCAGCCAGGCAACGGTAGCGGGGGGCACCGGGGAGCTGTTTTTT.

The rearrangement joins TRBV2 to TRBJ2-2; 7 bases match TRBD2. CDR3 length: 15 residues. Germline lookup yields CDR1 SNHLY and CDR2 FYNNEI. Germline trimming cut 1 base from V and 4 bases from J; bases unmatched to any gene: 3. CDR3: CASSEGWEGTGELFF. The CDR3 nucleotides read TGTGCCAGCAGTGAAGGGTGGGAGGGCACCGGGGAGCTGTTTTTT. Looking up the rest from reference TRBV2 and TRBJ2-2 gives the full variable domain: EPEVTQTPSHQVTQMGQEVILRCVPISNHLYFYWYRQILGQKVEFLVSFYNNEISEKSEIFDDQFSVERPDGSNFTLKIRSTKLEDSAMYFCASSEGWEGTGELFFGEGSRLTVL.

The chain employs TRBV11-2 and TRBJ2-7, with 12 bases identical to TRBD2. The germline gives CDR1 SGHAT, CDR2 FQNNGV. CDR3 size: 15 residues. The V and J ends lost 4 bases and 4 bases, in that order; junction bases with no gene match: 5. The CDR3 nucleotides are TGTGCCAGCAGCTCGCTAGCGGGGGGGCGGTACGAGCAGTACTTC. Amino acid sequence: CASSSLAGGRYEQYF.

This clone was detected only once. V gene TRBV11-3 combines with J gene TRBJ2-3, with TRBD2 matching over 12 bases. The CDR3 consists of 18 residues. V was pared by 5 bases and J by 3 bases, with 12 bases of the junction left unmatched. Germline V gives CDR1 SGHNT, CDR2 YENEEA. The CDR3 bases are TGTGCCAGCAGCCGACAAACCCTAGCGGGGGGGCCTACAGATACGCAGTATTTT. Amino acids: CASSRQTLAGGPTDTQYF.

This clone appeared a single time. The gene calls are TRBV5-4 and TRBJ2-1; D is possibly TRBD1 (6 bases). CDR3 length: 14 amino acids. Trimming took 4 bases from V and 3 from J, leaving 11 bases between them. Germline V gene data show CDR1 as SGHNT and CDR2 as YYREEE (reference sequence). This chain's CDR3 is CASSLDSHYNEQFF. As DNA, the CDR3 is TGTGCCAGCAGCCTGGACAGCCACTACAATGAGCAGTTCTTC.

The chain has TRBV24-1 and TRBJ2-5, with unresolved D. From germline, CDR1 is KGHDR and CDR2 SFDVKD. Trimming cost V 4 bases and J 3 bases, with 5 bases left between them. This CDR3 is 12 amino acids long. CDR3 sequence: CATSEREETQYF. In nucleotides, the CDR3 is TGTGCCACCAGTGAACGAGAAGAGACCCAGTACTTC.

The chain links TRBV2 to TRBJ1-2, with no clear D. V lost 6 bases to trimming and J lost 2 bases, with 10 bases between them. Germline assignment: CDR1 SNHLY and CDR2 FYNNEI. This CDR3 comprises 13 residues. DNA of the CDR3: TGTGCCAGCAGCCCCCAGAGGAACTATGGCTACACCTTC. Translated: CASSPQRNYGYTF.

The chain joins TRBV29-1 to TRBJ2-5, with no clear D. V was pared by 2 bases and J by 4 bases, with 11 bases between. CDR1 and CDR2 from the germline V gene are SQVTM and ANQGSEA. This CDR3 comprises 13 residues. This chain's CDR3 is CSVELERLETQYF. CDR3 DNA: TGCAGCGTTGAACTGGAGCGATTAGAGACCCAGTACTTC.

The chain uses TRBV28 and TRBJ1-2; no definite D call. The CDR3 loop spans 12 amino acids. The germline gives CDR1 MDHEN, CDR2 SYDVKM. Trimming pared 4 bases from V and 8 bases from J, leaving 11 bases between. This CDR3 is CASSSSPGGYTF. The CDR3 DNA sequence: TGTGCCAGCAGTTCCAGCCCCGGGGGCTACACCTTC.